This TCR beta chain was recovered during a study of monozygotic twins with inflammatory bowel disease. Reanalyzing the 5' RACE reads, TCRdb keeps one entry per CDR3 protein, without DNA. The table lists fewer than 550,000 distinct CDR3 sequences. This CDR3 region has 14 residues. The chain links TRBV12-3 or TRBV12-4 to TRBJ1-5; TCRdb names TRBD1, which stays unverified in the absence of DNA. This receptor was taken from a human donor with ulcerative colitis or Crohn's disease, or a healthy co-twin of an affected twin (not recorded which). Sequenced sample: blood. CDR3: CASSSAGGRQPQHF.